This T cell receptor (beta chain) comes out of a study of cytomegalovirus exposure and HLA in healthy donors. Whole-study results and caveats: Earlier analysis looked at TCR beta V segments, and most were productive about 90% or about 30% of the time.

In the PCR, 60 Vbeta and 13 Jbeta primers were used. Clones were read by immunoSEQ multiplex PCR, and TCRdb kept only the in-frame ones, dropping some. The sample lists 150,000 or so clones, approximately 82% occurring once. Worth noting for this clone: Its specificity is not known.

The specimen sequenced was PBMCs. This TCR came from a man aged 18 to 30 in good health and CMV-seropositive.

The CDR3 DNA reads as TGTGCCAGTAGTAACGGACAGGGCGGGTCCTACGAGCAGTACTTC. It specifies CASSNGQGGSYEQYF. The gene calls are TRBV19 and TRBJ2-7; 8 nucleotides line up with TRBD1. CDR1 and CDR2 (germline): LNHDA, SQIVND (reference sequence). The CDR3 consists of 15 residues. V gave up 4 bases and J gave up 1 base; unmatched junction bases: 6.